A single sample gave rise to the 16 T cell receptor beta chains below, sequenced in a study of untreated major depressive disorder. Measured with immunoSEQ multiplex PCR; TCRdb has only the in-frame clones, and not every one. The sample yields 20,000 to 25,000 clones, over 85% seen once. The specimen was CD4+ T cells from PBMCs. These receptors all stem from a woman in her thirties or forties in good health.

This chain links TRBV4-1 with TRBJ2-3, with D maybe TRBD1 (6 bases). The length of the CDR3 is 15 residues. CDR1 MGHRA and CDR2 YSYEKL come from the germline V gene. V lost 1 base and J 2 bases, leaving 10 bases between the germline ends. The DNA for the CDR3 is TGCGCCAGCAGCCAAGGAGGGACAACCACAGATACGCAGTATTTT. Its protein is CASSQGGTTTDTQYF.

The V gene is TRBV2, the J gene TRBJ2-3; 11 bases map to TRBD2. This CDR3 has 16 residues. The germline V gene has CDR1 SNHLY and CDR2 FYNNEI. J lost 1 base, V lost 8 bases, and 8 bases had no gene match. The CDR3 here is CASGAGSGRGTDTQYF. CDR3 in DNA: TGTGCCAGCGGCGCGGGTAGCGGGAGGGGCACAGATACGCAGTATTTT.

This clone was found once. The V and J genes are TRBV30 and TRBJ1-1; D call uncertain. Germline loops: CDR1 GTSNPN, CDR2 SVGIG (reference sequence). Trimming pared 3 bases from V and 1 base from J, leaving 9 bases between. The CDR3 is made up of 13 amino acids. CDR3 bases: TGTGCCTGGAGCCCCCCGGGGAACACTGAAGCTTTCTTT. Its protein product is CAWSPPGNTEAFF.

V gene TRBV5-4 combines with J gene TRBJ2-7; maybe TRBD1 (6 bases). Between the trimmed V and J ends, which lost 2 bases and 7 bases, there was a span of 13 bases. The CDR3 is 13 residues long. Germline V gene data show CDR1 as SGHNT and CDR2 as YYREEE (reference sequence). The CDR3 DNA reads TGTGCCAGCAGCTTTTCCCAGGGGTGGGAGCAGTACTTC. This encodes CASSFSQGWEQYF.

The chain couples TRBV5-1 to TRBJ1-5; D not resolved. V dropped 0 bases and J dropped 0 bases, with 4 bases sitting between them. Per the germline V gene, CDR1 is SGHRS and CDR2 is YFSETQ. The CDR3 runs 14 residues. The CDR3 is CASSLGYSNQPQHF. CDR3 sequence (DNA): TGCGCCAGCAGCTTGGGTTATAGCAATCAGCCCCAGCATTTT.

This chain links TRBV18 with TRBJ2-2; TRBD2 matches 12 bases. The CDR3 has 20 amino acids. The V gene end was trimmed by 1 base and the J gene end by 6 bases; junction bases not matched to a gene: 15. Germline CDR1 reads KGHSH; CDR2 reads LQKENI. The CDR3 DNA sequence: TGTGCCAGCTCACCACTCCCGACTAGCGGGAGAACGTCCGTCCCCGGGGAGCTGTTTTTT. It encodes CASSPLPTSGRTSVPGELFF.

The gene calls are TRBV12-5 and TRBJ2-3; possibly TRBD2 for D (5 bases). CDR1 LGHNT and CDR2 FRNRAP come from the germline V gene. This CDR3 is 15 amino acids long. The V end was cut by 3 bases, the J end by 2 bases, with 12 bases between. DNA for the CDR3: TGTGCTAGTGGTTTCGGGATGGGCGACACAGATACGCAGTATTTT. This codes for CASGFGMGDTDTQYF. The variable domain in full, completed from reference TRBV12-5 and TRBJ2-3, reads DARVTQTPRHKVTEMGQEVTMRCQPILGHNTVFWYRQTMMQGLELLAYFRNRAPLDDSGMPKDRFSAEMPDATLATLKIQPSEPRDSAVYFCASGFGMGDTDTQYFGPGTRLTVL.

The chain uses TRBV18 and TRBJ1-3; D gene uncertain. The V gene's germline CDR1 is KGHSH and CDR2 LQKENI. Trimming stripped 0 bases from V and 0 bases from J, with 9 bases between. CDR3 length equals 16 residues. This CDR3 reads CASSPPRQNSGNTIYF. DNA of the CDR3: TGTGCCAGCTCACCACCGAGGCAAAACTCTGGAAACACCATATATTTT.

The chain links TRBV28 to TRBJ2-1, with a weak D call TRBD2 (7 bases). CDR1 MDHEN and CDR2 SYDVKM come from the germline V gene. The CDR3 spans 13 residues. V lost 7 bases to trimming and J lost 9 bases, with 16 bases between them. The chain's CDR3 is CASTWGGASEQFF. Here the CDR3 DNA reads TGTGCCAGCACCTGGGGGGGGGCGAGTGAGCAGTTCTTC. Full variable domain (outside the CDR3, taken from reference TRBV28 and TRBJ2-1): DVKVTQSSRYLVKRTGEKVFLECVQDMDHENMFWYRQDPGLGLRLIYFSYDVKMKEKGDIPEGYSVSREKKERFSLILESASTNQTSMYLCASTWGGASEQFFGPGTRLTVL.

The V gene is TRBV28, the J gene TRBJ2-5, with D perhaps TRBD1 (5 bases). Deletions cut 9 bases from V and 2 bases from J, with 13 bases between. This CDR3 has 13 residues. Germline values: CDR1 MDHEN, CDR2 SYDVKM. The CDR3 DNA follows: TGTGCCAGTTGGGGCAGAGTTCAAGAGACCCAGTACTTC. Translated, it gives CASWGRVQETQYF. The full variable domain, rest sourced from reference TRBV28 and TRBJ2-5, is DVKVTQSSRYLVKRTGEKVFLECVQDMDHENMFWYRQDPGLGLRLIYFSYDVKMKEKGDIPEGYSVSREKKERFSLILESASTNQTSMYLCASWGRVQETQYFGPGTRLLVL.

The table lists this clone with a count of one. The CDR3 nucleotides are TGTGCCAGTAGTAGGGAGGGAGTGACCTCCTACAATGAGCAGTTCTTC. It is translated as CASSREGVTSYNEQFF. The chain couples TRBV19 to TRBJ2-1; 7 nucleotides match TRBD2. Germline loops: CDR1 LNHDA, CDR2 SQIVND (reference sequence). Germline trimming cut 4 bases from V and 0 bases from J; bases unmatched to any gene: 6. This CDR3 has 16 amino acids.

The chain couples TRBV14 to TRBJ2-7; D remains unclear. V lost 3 bases and J lost 2, with 17 bases in between. The CDR3 loop spans 16 amino acids. Per germline, CDR1 SGHDN and CDR2 FVKESK. The CDR3 is CASSHHLSRGPYEQYF. Here the CDR3 DNA reads TGTGCCAGCAGCCACCACCTTTCCCGCGGCCCCTACGAGCAGTACTTC.

The chain links TRBV28 to TRBJ1-6; 7 positions agree with TRBD1. Germline V gene sequence: CDR1 MDHEN, CDR2 SYDVKM. The CDR3 has 15 amino acids. V trimming: 1 base; J trimming: 7 bases; junction bases outside the gene matches: 4. CDR3 residues: CASSLLGQRNSPLHF. Here the CDR3 DNA reads TGTGCCAGCAGTTTATTGGGACAGAGAAATTCACCCCTCCACTTT. Combining the CDR3 with reference TRBV28 and TRBJ1-6 gives the whole variable domain DVKVTQSSRYLVKRTGEKVFLECVQDMDHENMFWYRQDPGLGLRLIYFSYDVKMKEKGDIPEGYSVSREKKERFSLILESASTNQTSMYLCASSLLGQRNSPLHFGNGTRLTVT.

The chain links TRBV27 to TRBJ2-1; no clear D gene. This CDR3 contains 14 residues. Trimming cost V 2 bases and J 2 bases, with 7 bases left between them. Germline V gene sequence: CDR1 MNHEY, CDR2 SMNVEV (reference sequence). The CDR3 protein is CASSLKHPYNEQFF. CDR3 in DNA: TGTGCCAGCAGTTTAAAGCACCCCTACAATGAGCAGTTCTTC.

The rearrangement uses TRBV5-4 and TRBJ1-1; no clear D. Germline CDR1 SGHNT, CDR2 YYREEE (reference sequence). The ends were cut back, 0 bases at V and 1 base at J, with 7 bases in the middle. The CDR3 covers 14 residues. The CDR3 sequence is CASSLDDPNTEAFF. In nucleotides, the CDR3 is TGTGCCAGCAGCTTGGACGATCCGAACACTGAAGCTTTCTTT.

The chain combines TRBV6-1 with TRBJ1-6, with a weak D call TRBD1 (5 bases). Trimming removed 6 bases at V and 2 bases at J, with 8 bases between. CDR1 and CDR2 from the germline V gene are MNHNS and SASEGT. The CDR3 totals 14 residues. The CDR3 nucleotides are TGTGCCAGCAGGGGGCGGACCTATAATTCACCCCTCCACTTT. This codes for CASRGRTYNSPLHF.